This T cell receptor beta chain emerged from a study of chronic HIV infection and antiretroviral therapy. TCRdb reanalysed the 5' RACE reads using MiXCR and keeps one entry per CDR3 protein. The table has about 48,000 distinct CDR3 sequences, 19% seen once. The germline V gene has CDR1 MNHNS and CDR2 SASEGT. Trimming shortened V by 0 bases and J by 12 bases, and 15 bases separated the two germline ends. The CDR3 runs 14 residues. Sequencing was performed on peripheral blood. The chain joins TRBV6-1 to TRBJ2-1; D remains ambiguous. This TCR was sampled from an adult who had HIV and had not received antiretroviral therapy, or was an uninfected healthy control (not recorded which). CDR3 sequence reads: CASSEARKGSGQFF. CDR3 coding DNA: TGTGCCAGCAGTGAAGCAAGAAAGGGTTCAGGGCAGTTCTTC.